The rows below give T cell receptor beta chains drawn from one sample of a study of blood T cell repertoires in COVID-19. Assay: immunoSEQ multiplex PCR; the TCRdb copy retains only in-frame clones and omits some. Among under 170,000 clones listed, about nine tenths were seen once. The specimen sequenced was peripheral blood. The origin of the receptors is a woman in her fifties or sixties with active or convalescent COVID-19. CDR3s include the opening cysteine and the closing phenylalanine or tryptophan. D genes are given only for firm matches. A clone size is listed for some rows: how often the clone was seen (once, few, many), or a class if it is expanded.

J: TRBJ1-5
D: -
size: once
V: TRBV11-2
DNA: TGTGCCAGCAGCTTAGACCGGAGCCAGCCCCAGCATTTT
CDR3: CASSLDRSQPQHF

J: TRBJ1-2
D: -
size: once
V: TRBV11-2
DNA: TGTGCCAGCAGCCACGGGGATGCGGGGTACACCTTC
CDR3: CASSHGDAGYTF

J: TRBJ1-1
D: -
size: -
V: TRBV7-9
DNA: TGTGCCAGCAGCCGCTTTACAGCGAACACTGAAGCTTTCTTT
CDR3: CASSRFTANTEAFF

J: TRBJ2-1
D: -
size: -
V: TRBV5-1
DNA: TGCGCCAGCAGCGAAGGAGGCTCCTACAATGAGCAGTTCTTC
CDR3: CASSEGGSYNEQFF

J: TRBJ2-3
D: -
size: -
V: TRBV9
DNA: TGTGCCAGCAGCACCTCTAGCGCCCCCACAGATACGCAGTATTTT
CDR3: CASSTSSAPTDTQYF

J: TRBJ1-2
D: -
size: once
V: TRBV3-1/TRBV3-2
DNA: TGTGCCAGCAGCCAAGGCAGTGCCTTCTATGGCTACACCTTC
CDR3: CASSQGSAFYGYTF

J: TRBJ1-3
D: -
size: few
V: TRBV10-2
DNA: TGCGCCAGCAGTGAAGGGCAGGGTGGGAATCTTGGAAACACCATATATTTT
CDR3: CASSEGQGGNLGNTIYF

J: TRBJ1-3
D: -
size: -
V: TRBV6-6
DNA: TGTGCCAGCAGTTACGTTAGAGGACAAAACACCATATATTTT
CDR3: CASSYVRGQNTIYF

J: TRBJ2-6
D: -
size: -
V: TRBV3-1/TRBV3-2
DNA: TGTGCCAGCAGCCAAGATAGCGTATCTGGGGCCAACGTCCTGACTTTC
CDR3: CASSQDSVSGANVLTF

J: TRBJ1-4
D: -
size: -
V: TRBV4-3
DNA: TGCGCCAGCAGCCAGCTCTCCCGGAGGGGAGATGAAAAACTGTTTTTT
CDR3: CASSQLSRRGDEKLFF

J: TRBJ1-3
D: -
size: few
V: TRBV3-1/TRBV3-2
DNA: TGTGCCAGCAGCTCCTCCTTACAGGGATCTGGAAACACCATATATTTT
CDR3: CASSSSLQGSGNTIYF

J: TRBJ2-5
D: -
size: -
V: TRBV7-9
DNA: TGTGCCAGCAGCTTAGTTGCGGAGACCCAGTACTTC
CDR3: CASSLVAETQYF

J: TRBJ1-2
D: -
size: -
V: TRBV12-5
DNA: TGTGCTAGTGGTTTACCTACACAGCTCTATGGCTACACCTTC
CDR3: CASGLPTQLYGYTF

J: TRBJ1-4
D: TRBD1
size: once
V: TRBV29-1
DNA: TGCAGCGCATATACGGGACAGTGGCTTTTT
CDR3: CSAYTGQWLF

J: TRBJ2-7
D: -
size: -
V: TRBV7-9
DNA: TGTGCCAGCAGCTTAAGTGGGCCTATAGCCTACGAGCAGTACTTC
CDR3: CASSLSGPIAYEQYF

J: TRBJ1-1
D: -
size: -
V: TRBV20-1
DNA: TGCAGTGCCCTCCCTCACGGTCGCGCTTTCTTT
CDR3: CSALPHGRAFF

J: TRBJ1-4
D: -
size: -
V: TRBV7-2
DNA: TGTGCCAGCAGCTTATCTAGTGCAACTAATGAAAAACTGTTTTTT
CDR3: CASSLSSATNEKLFF

J: TRBJ2-7
D: -
size: -
V: TRBV6-2/TRBV6-3
DNA: TGTGCCAGCAGTTACTCTCGGCAGACTTCAACCTACGAGCAGTACTTC
CDR3: CASSYSRQTSTYEQYF

J: TRBJ2-7
D: TRBD2
size: -
V: TRBV5-5
DNA: TGTGCCAGCAGCTTGATGAGCGGGGGGACCTCCGAGCAGTACTTC
CDR3: CASSLMSGGTSEQYF

J: TRBJ1-1
D: TRBD1
size: -
V: TRBV4-3
DNA: TGCGCCAGCAGCCGAGGTGGACAGGGAGGCACTGAAGCTTTCTTT
CDR3: CASSRGGQGGTEAFF

J: TRBJ2-5
D: TRBD1
size: -
V: TRBV27
DNA: TGTGCCAGCGGGATGACAGGGGCGCAAGAGACCCAGTACTTC
CDR3: CASGMTGAQETQYF

J: TRBJ2-1
D: -
size: -
V: TRBV29-1
DNA: TGCAGCGTTGAAGAGAAAACAGGGAGTGAGCAGTTCTTC
CDR3: CSVEEKTGSEQFF

J: TRBJ1-4
D: TRBD1
size: -
V: TRBV2
DNA: TGTGCCAGCAGTGGGACAGGGAGTGAAAAACTGTTTTTT
CDR3: CASSGTGSEKLFF

J: TRBJ2-3
D: TRBD2
size: -
V: TRBV10-3
DNA: TGTGCCATCAGCGGGGGGGCCGTAGATACGCAGTATTTT
CDR3: CAISGGAVDTQYF

J: TRBJ1-1
D: TRBD1
size: -
V: TRBV7-2
DNA: TGTGCCAGCAGCAAGGGGACAGGGAACACTGAAGCTTTCTTT
CDR3: CASSKGTGNTEAFF

J: TRBJ1-5
D: TRBD1
size: once
V: TRBV6-6
DNA: TGTGCAGGGGGACAGGGGAATCAGCCCCAGCATTTT
CDR3: CAGGQGNQPQHF

J: TRBJ1-2
D: -
size: -
V: TRBV20-1
DNA: TGCAGTGCTAGTCAGAACTATGGCTACACCTTC
CDR3: CSASQNYGYTF

J: TRBJ1-1
D: -
size: -
V: TRBV29-1
DNA: TGCAGCGTTGAAGAGGAGGGGGGGCTGGTAGCTTTCTTT
CDR3: CSVEEEGGLVAFF

J: TRBJ2-3
D: -
size: -
V: TRBV7-2
DNA: TGTGCCAGCAGCTTAGCGGGTCAGGGGTCAGATACGCAGTATTTT
CDR3: CASSLAGQGSDTQYF

J: TRBJ1-6
D: -
size: few
V: TRBV21-1
DNA: TGTGCCAGCACCCACGGGTTGGGGCTACCTTACTCCTATAATTCACCCCTCCACTTT
CDR3: CASTHGLGLPYSYNSPLHF

J: TRBJ1-2
D: TRBD1
size: -
V: TRBV2
DNA: TGTGCCACTAAGGAGGATAACAGGGGCGGTGGCTACACCTTC
CDR3: CATKEDNRGGGYTF

J: TRBJ2-3
D: -
size: medium-sized
V: TRBV4-1
DNA: TGCGCCAGCAGCCCCCGGGACTCCTTGGGTCAGGATACGCAGTATTTT
CDR3: CASSPRDSLGQDTQYF

J: TRBJ2-1
D: TRBD1
size: once
V: TRBV29-1
DNA: TGCAGCGATACAGGGGGTAACAATGAGCAGTTCTTC
CDR3: CSDTGGNNEQFF

J: TRBJ1-2
D: -
size: -
V: TRBV18
DNA: TGTGCCAGCTCACCAGGGTCGGAGGCTTCCTATGGCTACACCTTC
CDR3: CASSPGSEASYGYTF

J: TRBJ1-6
D: -
size: -
V: TRBV6-5
DNA: TGTGCCAGCAGTTTCCTGTACGGGAATTCACCCCTCCACTTT
CDR3: CASSFLYGNSPLHF

J: TRBJ2-1
D: TRBD2
size: -
V: TRBV7-2
DNA: TGTGCCAGCAGTCCGCCCCGGCTAGCGGGGGCCCTCGATGAGCAGTTCTTC
CDR3: CASSPPRLAGALDEQFF

J: TRBJ1-2
D: -
size: -
V: TRBV5-1
DNA: TGCGCCAGCAGCTTGGTAGAAAACCGATATGGCTACACCTTC
CDR3: CASSLVENRYGYTF

J: TRBJ1-3
D: TRBD1
size: few
V: TRBV23-1
DNA: TGCGCCAGCAGTCAATCGAAAGAGACAGGGGCTATTAGAAACACCATATATTTT
CDR3: CASSQSKETGAIRNTIYF